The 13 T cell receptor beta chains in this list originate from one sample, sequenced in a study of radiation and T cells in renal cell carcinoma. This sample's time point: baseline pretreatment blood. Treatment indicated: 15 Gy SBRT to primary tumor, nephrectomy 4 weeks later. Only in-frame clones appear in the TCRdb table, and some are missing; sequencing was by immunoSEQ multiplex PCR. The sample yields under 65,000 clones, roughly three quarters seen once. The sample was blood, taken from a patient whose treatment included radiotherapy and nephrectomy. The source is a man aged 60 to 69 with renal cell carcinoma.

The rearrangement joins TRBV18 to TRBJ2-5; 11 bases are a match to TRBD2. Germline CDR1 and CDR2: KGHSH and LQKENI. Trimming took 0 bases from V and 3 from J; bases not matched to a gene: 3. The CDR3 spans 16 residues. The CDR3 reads CASSPPGLAAKETQYF. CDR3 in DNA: TGTGCCAGCTCACCACCGGGACTAGCGGCCAAAGAGACCCAGTACTTC.

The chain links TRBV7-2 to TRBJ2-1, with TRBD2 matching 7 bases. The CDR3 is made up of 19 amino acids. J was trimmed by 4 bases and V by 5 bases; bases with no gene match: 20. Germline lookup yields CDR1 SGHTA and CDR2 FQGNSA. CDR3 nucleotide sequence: TGTGCCAGCAGCCGCCCCGCGACTAGCCGGGCCCCCACTTACAATGAGCAGTTCTTC. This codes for CASSRPATSRAPTYNEQFF.

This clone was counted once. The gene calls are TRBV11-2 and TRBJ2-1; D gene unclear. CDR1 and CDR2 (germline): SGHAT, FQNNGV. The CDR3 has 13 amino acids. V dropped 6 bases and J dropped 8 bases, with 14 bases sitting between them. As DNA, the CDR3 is TGTGCCAGCAGTCCCCTGGGTGGTTATGAGCAGTTCTTC. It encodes CASSPLGGYEQFF.

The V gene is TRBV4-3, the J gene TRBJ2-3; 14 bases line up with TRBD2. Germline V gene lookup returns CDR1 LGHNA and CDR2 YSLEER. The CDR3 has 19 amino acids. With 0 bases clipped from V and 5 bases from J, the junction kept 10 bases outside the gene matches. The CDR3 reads CASSQDATSGGALGDTQYF. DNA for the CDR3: TGCGCCAGCAGCCAAGATGCGACTAGCGGGGGGGCCCTGGGAGATACGCAGTATTTT.

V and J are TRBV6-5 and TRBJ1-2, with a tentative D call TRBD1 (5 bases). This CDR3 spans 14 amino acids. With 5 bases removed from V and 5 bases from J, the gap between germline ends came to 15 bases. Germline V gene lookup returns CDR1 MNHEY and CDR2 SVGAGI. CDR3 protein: CASSPLRVGYGYTF. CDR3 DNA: TGTGCCAGCAGTCCCCTCAGGGTCGGATATGGCTACACCTTC.

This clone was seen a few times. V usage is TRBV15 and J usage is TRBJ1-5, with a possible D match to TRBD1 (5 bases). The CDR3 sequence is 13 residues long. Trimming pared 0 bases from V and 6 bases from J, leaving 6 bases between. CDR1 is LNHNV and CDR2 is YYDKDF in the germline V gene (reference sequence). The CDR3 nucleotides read TGTGCCACCAGCAGAGATCAGGGTCAGCCCCAGCATTTT. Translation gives CATSRDQGQPQHF.

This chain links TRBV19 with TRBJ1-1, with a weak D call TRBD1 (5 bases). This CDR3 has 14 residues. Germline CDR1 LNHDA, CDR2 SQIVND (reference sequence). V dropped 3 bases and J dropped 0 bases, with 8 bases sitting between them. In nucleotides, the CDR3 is TGTGCCAGTAGTATGAGGGGTTTGAACACTGAAGCTTTCTTT. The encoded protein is CASSMRGLNTEAFF.

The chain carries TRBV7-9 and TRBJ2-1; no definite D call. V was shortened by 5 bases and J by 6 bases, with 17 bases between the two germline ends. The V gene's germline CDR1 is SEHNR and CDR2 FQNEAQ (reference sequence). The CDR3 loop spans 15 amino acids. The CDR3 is CASSNGSPTPNEQFF. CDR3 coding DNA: TGTGCCAGCAGCAATGGGTCCCCCACCCCCAATGAGCAGTTCTTC.

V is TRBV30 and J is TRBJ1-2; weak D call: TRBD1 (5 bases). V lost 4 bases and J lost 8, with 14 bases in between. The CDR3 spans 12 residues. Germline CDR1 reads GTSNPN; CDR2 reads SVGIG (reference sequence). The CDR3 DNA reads TGTGCCTGGACAAGGGAGGGGCACGGCTACACCTTC. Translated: CAWTREGHGYTF.

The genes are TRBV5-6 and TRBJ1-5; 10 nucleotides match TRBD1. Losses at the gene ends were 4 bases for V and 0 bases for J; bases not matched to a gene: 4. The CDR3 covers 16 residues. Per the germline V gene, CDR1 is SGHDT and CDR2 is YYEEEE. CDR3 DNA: TGTGCCAGCAGCAGAGGGACAGGGGATAGCAATCAGCCCCAGCATTTT. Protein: CASSRGTGDSNQPQHF.

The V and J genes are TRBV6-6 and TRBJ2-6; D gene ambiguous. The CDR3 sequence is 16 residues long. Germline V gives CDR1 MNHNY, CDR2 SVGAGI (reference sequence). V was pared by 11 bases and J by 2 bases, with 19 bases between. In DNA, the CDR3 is TGTGCCGGCCAACATCTTCCGGGCACTGGGGCCAACGTCCTGACTTTC. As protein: CAGQHLPGTGANVLTF.

The CDR3 DNA reads TGTGCCAGCAGTTACCAACAGGGAAACTATGGCTACACCTTC. Translation gives CASSYQQGNYGYTF. This rearrangement joins TRBV6-5 to TRBJ1-2; tentatively, D is TRBD1 (6 bases). This CDR3 contains 14 residues. Germline loops: CDR1 MNHEY, CDR2 SVGAGI. Trimming removed 2 bases at V and 2 bases at J, with 9 bases between.

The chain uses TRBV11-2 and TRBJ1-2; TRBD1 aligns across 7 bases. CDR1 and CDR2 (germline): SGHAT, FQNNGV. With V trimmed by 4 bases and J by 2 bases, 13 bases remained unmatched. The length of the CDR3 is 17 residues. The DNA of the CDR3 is TGTGCCAGCAGCTCTTACCGGGACAGCAAAGAAAACTATGGCTACACCTTC. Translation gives CASSSYRDSKENYGYTF.